Here is one T cell receptor beta chain with its context. Its antigen is unknown. CDR1 and CDR2 (germline): SSHAT, FNYEAQ (reference sequence). The CDR3 is made up of 14 amino acids. V was shortened by 6 bases and J by 0 bases, with 12 bases between the two germline ends. Libraries were prepared by immunoSEQ multiplex PCR; TCRdb keeps only in-frame clonotypes and omits some of them. The profile shows about 5,600 clones, approximately 65% of them singletons. The source of the sample is a study of CD8 T cell repertoires and HIV-1 epitope variants. Across the study: Control wells had CMV/EBV/flu peptides, negative Ebola AY9, or no peptide. Study-level results: Of under ten antigen-specific beta clonotypes, five to seven appeared to cross-react with escape variants.

The source is a male donor with HIV. The chain uses TRBV7-7 and TRBJ2-7; the D gene is possibly TRBD1 (6 bases). Input material: cultured CD8+ T cells derived from PBMCs. The CDR3: CASSPGTSSYEQYF. Here the CDR3 DNA reads TGTGCCAGCAGTCCCGGGACAAGCTCCTACGAGCAGTACTTC. The variable domain in full, completed from reference TRBV7-7 and TRBJ2-7, reads GAGVSQSPRYKVTKRGQDVTLRCDPISSHATLYWYQQALGQGPEFLTYFNYEAQPDKSGLPSDRFSAERPEGSISTLTIQRTEQRDSAMYRCASSPGTSSYEQYFGPGTRLTVT.